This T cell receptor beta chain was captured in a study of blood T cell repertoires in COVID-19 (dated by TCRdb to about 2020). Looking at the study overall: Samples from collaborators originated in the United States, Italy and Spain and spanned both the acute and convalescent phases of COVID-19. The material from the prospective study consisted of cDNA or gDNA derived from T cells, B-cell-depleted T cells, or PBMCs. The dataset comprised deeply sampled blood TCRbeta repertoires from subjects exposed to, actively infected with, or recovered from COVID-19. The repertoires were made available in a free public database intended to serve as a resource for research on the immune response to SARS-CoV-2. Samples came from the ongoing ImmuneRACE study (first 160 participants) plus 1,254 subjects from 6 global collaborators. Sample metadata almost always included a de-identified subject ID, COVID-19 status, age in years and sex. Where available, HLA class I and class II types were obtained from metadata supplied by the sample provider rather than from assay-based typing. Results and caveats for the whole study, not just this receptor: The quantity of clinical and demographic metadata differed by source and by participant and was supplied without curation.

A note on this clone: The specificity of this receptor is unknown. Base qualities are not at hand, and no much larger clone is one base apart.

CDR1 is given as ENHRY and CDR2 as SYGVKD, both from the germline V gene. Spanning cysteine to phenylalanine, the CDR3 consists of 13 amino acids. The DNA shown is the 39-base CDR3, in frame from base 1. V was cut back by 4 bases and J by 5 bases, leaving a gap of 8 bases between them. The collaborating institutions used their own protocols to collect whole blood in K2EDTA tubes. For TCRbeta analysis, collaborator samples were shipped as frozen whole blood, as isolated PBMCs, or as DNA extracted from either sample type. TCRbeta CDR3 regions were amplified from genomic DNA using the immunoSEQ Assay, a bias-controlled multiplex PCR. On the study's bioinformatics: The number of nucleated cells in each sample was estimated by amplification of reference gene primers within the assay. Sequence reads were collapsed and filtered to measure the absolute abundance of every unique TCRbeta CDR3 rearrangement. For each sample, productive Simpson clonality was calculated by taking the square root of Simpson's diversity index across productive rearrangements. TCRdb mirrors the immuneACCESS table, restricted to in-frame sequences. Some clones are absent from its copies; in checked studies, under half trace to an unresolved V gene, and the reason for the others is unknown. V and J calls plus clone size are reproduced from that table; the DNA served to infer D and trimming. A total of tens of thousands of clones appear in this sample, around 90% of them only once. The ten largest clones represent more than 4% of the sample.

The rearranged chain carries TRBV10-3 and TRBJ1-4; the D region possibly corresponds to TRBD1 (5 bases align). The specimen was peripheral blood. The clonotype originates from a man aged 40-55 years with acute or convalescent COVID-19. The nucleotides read TGTGCCATCAGTGCCACAGGAAATGAAAAACTGTTTTTT. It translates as CAISATGNEKLFF.